This T cell receptor beta chain was documented in a study of molecular identifiers for immune sequencing clone quantification. Regarding the study as a whole: In CMV-specific effectors, clones above 20 copies held over 99% of molecules; naive, under 1%. In a background of about 1 million naive cells, spiked Jurkat TCR RNA from one cell was reportedly detectable.

The sorting of naive CD8 T cells used the CD8+CD4-CCR7+CD45RA+ phenotype. This clonotype came up a few times. Its matching antigen is unknown. This CDR3 region has 15 residues. Germline CDR1 and CDR2: LGHNA and YSLEER. The germline V and J ends were trimmed by 4 bases and 3 bases, with 15 bases remaining between them. Listed TCR primers, together with previously described methods, were used for the bulk TCR libraries. TCRdb used MiXCR to reprocess the PCR reads, holding one entry per CDR3 protein. Of about 320,000 distinct CDR3 sequences listed, over 20% are singletons. Sequences were obtained from naive CD8+ T cells from blood, with Jurkat cell RNA spiked in. The subset denotes: FACS-sorted CD8+CD4-CCR7+CD45RA+ naive T cells. The clonotype originates from a human donor in good health. Some libraries in this study had Jurkat cell RNA spiked in. The rearrangement joins TRBV4-3 to TRBJ1-1, with D perhaps TRBD1 (6 bases). CDR3 DNA sequence: TGCGCCAGCAGCCTACATAGCGGGGGGCACACTGAAGCTTTCTTT. It codes for CASSLHSGGHTEAFF.